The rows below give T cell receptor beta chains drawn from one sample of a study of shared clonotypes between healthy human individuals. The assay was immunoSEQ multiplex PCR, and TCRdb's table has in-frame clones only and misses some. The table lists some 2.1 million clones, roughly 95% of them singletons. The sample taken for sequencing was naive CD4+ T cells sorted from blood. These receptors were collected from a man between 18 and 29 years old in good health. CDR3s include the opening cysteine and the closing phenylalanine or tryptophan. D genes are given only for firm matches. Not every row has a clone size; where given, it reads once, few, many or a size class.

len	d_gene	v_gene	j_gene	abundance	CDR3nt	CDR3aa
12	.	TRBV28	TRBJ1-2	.	TGTGCCAGCAGTTGGGAGTACGCTGGCTACACCTTC	CASSWEYAGYTF
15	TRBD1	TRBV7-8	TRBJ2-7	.	TGTGCCAGCAGCTTAAGGGGGACAGTAACCTACGAGCAGTACTTC	CASSLRGTVTYEQYF
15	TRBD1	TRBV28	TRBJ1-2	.	TGTGCCAGCATCTCTGGACAGGCAGGGAACTATGGCTACACCTTC	CASISGQAGNYGYTF
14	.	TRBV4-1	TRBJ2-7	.	TGCGCCAGCAGCCAAGAAGGGACAAACTACGAGCAGTACTTC	CASSQEGTNYEQYF
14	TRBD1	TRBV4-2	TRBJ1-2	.	TGTGCCAGCAGCCAACTCGACAGGGGCTATGGCTACACCTTC	CASSQLDRGYGYTF
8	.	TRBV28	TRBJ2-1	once	TGTGCCAGCACCGAGCAGTTCTTC	CASTEQFF
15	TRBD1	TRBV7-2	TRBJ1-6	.	TGTGCCAGCAGCTTAGCGGGACAGGGAAATTCACCCCTCCACTTT	CASSLAGQGNSPLHF
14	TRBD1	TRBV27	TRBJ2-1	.	TGTGCCACCTGCCGGGACAGGGTCTCTAATGAGCAGTTCTTC	CATCRDRVSNEQFF
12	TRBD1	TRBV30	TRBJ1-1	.	TGTGCCTGGAGTCGAACAGGGGGCGAAGCTTTCTTT	CAWSRTGGEAFF
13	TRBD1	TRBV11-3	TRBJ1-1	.	TGTGCCAGCAGCTCAGCAGGGGGGCTTGAAGCTTTCTTT	CASSSAGGLEAFF
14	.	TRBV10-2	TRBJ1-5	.	TGCGCCAGCAGGCGAGGGCTGAGCAATCAGCCCCAGCATTTT	CASRRGLSNQPQHF
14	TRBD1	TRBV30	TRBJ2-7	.	TGTGCCTGGAGTGTAACATACAGGGGCTCCGAGCAGTACTTC	CAWSVTYRGSEQYF
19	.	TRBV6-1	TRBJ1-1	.	TGTGCCAGCAGTGAAGTGAGGTACAGGGTCGCTCCAATGAACACTGAAGCTTTCTTT	CASSEVRYRVAPMNTEAFF
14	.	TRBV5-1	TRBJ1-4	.	TGCGCCAGCAGCTTTGGTGGAGCTAATGAAAAACTGTTTTTT	CASSFGGANEKLFF
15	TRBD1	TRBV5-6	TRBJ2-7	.	TGTGCCAGCAGCCCGGGGGGACAGGGCTTCTACGAGCAGTACTTC	CASSPGGQGFYEQYF
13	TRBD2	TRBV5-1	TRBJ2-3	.	TGCGCCAGCGGTAGCGGGGGTGGAGATACGCAGTATTTT	CASGSGGGDTQYF
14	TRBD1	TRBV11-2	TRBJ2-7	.	TGTGCCAGCAGCTCGGACAGGACCTCCTACGAGCAGTACTTC	CASSSDRTSYEQYF
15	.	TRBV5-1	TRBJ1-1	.	TGCGCCAGCAGCTTGTGGGAGGGCGGCGACACTGAAGCTTTCTTT	CASSLWEGGDTEAFF
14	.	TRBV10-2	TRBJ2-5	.	TGCGCCAGCAGTGCCCCCGGTTTACAAGAGACCCAGTACTTC	CASSAPGLQETQYF
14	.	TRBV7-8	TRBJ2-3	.	TGTGCCAGCAGCTTGGGAAAGTCTACAGATACGCAGTATTTT	CASSLGKSTDTQYF
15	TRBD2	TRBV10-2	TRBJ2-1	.	TGCGCCAGCAGTGGATGGGGGGGCTCCTACAATGAGCAGTTCTTC	CASSGWGGSYNEQFF
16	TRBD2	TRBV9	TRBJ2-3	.	TGTGCCAGCAGCGTAGTACTAGCGGGGACCACAGATACGCAGTATTTT	CASSVVLAGTTDTQYF
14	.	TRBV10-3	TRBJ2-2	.	TGTGCCATCAGTGAGCCGGGACTGACAGGGGAGCTGTTTTTT	CAISEPGLTGELFF
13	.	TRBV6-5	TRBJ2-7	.	TGTGCCAGCAGAAAAAGCAGGGTCTACGAGCAGTACTTC	CASRKSRVYEQYF
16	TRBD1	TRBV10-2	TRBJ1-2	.	TGCGCCAGCAGTCGGGATCCCGGGACAGCCTCCTATGGCTACACCTTC	CASSRDPGTASYGYTF
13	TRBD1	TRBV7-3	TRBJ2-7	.	TGTGCCAGCAGCGTCGGGACAGGCTACGAGCAGTACTTC	CASSVGTGYEQYF
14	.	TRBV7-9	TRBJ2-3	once	TGTGCCAGCAGCTTGTCTCCATTCACAGATACGCAGTATTTT	CASSLSPFTDTQYF
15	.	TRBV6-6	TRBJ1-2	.	TGTGCCAGCAGAAAAGACAGCTCCTCTTCAAATCGCTACACCTTC	CASRKDSSSSNRYTF
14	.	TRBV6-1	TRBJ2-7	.	TGTGCCAGCAGTGAAAGACAGTCCGCTAGCGAGCAGTACTTC	CASSERQSASEQYF
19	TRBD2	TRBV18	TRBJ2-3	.	TGTGCCAGCTCATCCCCGACTAGCGGGGGGCCCGAACGCACAGATACGCAGTATTTT	CASSSPTSGGPERTDTQYF
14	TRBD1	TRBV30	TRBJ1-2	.	TGTGCCTGGAACTACCGGGACAGGGGTTATGGCTACACCTTC	CAWNYRDRGYGYTF
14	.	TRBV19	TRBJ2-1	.	TGTGCCAGTAGTCTTAATGCGGCCTACAATGAGCAGTTCTTC	CASSLNAAYNEQFF
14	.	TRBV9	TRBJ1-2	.	TGTGCCAGCAGCACCCACACGGACGACTATGGCTACACCTTC	CASSTHTDDYGYTF
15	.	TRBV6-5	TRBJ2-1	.	TGTGCCAGCAGGCCCGAGGGGGGTGCCTACAATGAGCAGTTCTTC	CASRPEGGAYNEQFF
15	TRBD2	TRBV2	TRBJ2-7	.	TGTGCCAGCAGACCAGGACTAGCGGGCACCTACGAGCAGTACTTC	CASRPGLAGTYEQYF
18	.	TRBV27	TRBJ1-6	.	TGTGCCAGCAGTTTAAGAGGGGTTGCTAGCTCCTATAATTCACCCCTCCACTTT	CASSLRGVASSYNSPLHF
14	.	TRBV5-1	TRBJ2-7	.	TGCGCCAGCAGCAGAGGACATACCTCCTACGAGCAGTACTTC	CASSRGHTSYEQYF
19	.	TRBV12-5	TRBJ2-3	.	TGTGCTAGTGGGACCGGGACAGGACGTCCGGGGGGCTACACAGATACGCAGTATTTT	CASGTGTGRPGGYTDTQYF
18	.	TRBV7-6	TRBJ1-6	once	TGTGCCAGCAGCTTAGCATCAGGGGCAAGCTCCTATAATTCACCCCTCCACTTT	CASSLASGASSYNSPLHF
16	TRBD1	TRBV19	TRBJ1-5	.	TGTGCCAGTAGTAAGTCTCGGGACAGGGAGAATCAGCCCCAGCATTTT	CASSKSRDRENQPQHF
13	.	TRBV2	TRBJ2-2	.	TGTGCCAGCAGTCCAGGGTACACCGGGGAGCTGTTTTTT	CASSPGYTGELFF
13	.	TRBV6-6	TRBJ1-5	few	TGTGCCAGCAGTTACAACGAGAATCAGCCCCAGCATTTT	CASSYNENQPQHF
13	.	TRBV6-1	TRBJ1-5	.	TGTGCCAGCAGTGAGAGGGGCGGGCAGCCCCAGCATTTT	CASSERGGQPQHF
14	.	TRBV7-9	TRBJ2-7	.	TGTGCCAGCAGCCCGAGGGGGGGCACTACAGAGCAGTACTTC	CASSPRGGTTEQYF
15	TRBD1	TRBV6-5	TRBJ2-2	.	TGTGCCAGCAGTTACGGGGACAGGGTCACCGGGGAGCTGTTTTTT	CASSYGDRVTGELFF
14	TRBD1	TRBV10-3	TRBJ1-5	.	TGTGCCATCAGTGAGTCCCCAGGGGGCCGGCCCCAGCATTTT	CAISESPGGRPQHF
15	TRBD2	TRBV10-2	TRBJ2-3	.	TGCGCCAGCAGTGAGTGGCGGGAGAGCACAGATACGCAGTATTTT	CASSEWRESTDTQYF
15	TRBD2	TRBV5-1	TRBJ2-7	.	TGCGCCAGCAGCACTGGGACTAGCGGGTACTACGAGCAGTACTTC	CASSTGTSGYYEQYF
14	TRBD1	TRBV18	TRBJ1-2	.	TGTGCCAGCTCGTCCGGGACAGCTGCTTTGGGCTACACCTTC	CASSSGTAALGYTF
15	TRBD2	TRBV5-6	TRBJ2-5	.	TGTGCCAGCAGCCGTCCCGGGACTAGGGCTGAGACCCAGTACTTC	CASSRPGTRAETQYF
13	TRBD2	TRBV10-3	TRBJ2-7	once	TGTGCCATCAGTGCCGGGGGGGCCTACGAGCAGTACTTC	CAISAGGAYEQYF
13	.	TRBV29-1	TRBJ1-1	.	TGCAGCGTTGATAGGGGGTCGGGAACTGAAGCTTTCTTT	CSVDRGSGTEAFF
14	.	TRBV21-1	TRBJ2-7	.	TGTGCCAGCAGCAATTGCGGGGGCCCCTACGAGCAGTACTTC	CASSNCGGPYEQYF
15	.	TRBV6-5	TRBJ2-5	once	TGTGCCAGCAGTTACTCTACTGTAACCCAAGAGACCCAGTACTTC	CASSYSTVTQETQYF
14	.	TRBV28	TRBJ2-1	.	TGTGCCACACAGGAGGCAGGGTCCTACAATGAGCAGTTCTTC	CATQEAGSYNEQFF
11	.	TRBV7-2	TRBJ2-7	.	TGTGCCAGCAGCGACTACAACGAGCAGTACTTC	CASSDYNEQYF
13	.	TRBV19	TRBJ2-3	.	TGTGCCAGTAGTATTGGAGGGGGAGATACGCAGTATTTT	CASSIGGGDTQYF